This entry lists 26 T cell receptor beta chains sequenced from one sample in a study of T-cell reconstitution after alpha-beta-depleted transplantation in children. Unique molecular identifiers were incorporated during preparation of the TCRbeta library. Each CDR3 protein gets one entry after TCRdb re-called the PCR reads with MiXCR. The sample carries 700,000 to 950,000 distinct CDR3 sequences, roughly 16% recorded once. This specimen was PBMCs, mostly from graft donor cells, taken 360 days after TCRalphabeta/CD19-depleted stem cell transplant. The receptor source for this set is a male patient younger than 18 who had a stem cell transplant for acute lymphoblastic leukemia, so the T cells may come from the graft donor.

The sample holds one count of this clonotype. The rearrangement joins TRBV28 to TRBJ2-1, with D hard to call. The germline V gene has CDR1 MDHEN and CDR2 SYDVKM. V lost 3 bases and J 2 bases, leaving 8 bases between the germline ends. CDR3 length: 14 residues. CDR3 residues: CASSFDRTYNEQFF. The CDR3 bases are TGTGCCAGCAGTTTTGACCGAACCTACAATGAGCAGTTCTTC.

The CDR3 bases are TGTGCCAGCAGCCCTCAAAGGGGCCAAGAGACCCAGTACTTC. This sequence encodes CASSPQRGQETQYF. The genes are TRBV7-9 and TRBJ2-5; a possible D gene is TRBD1 (5 bases). The CDR3 is 14 residues long. Trimming cost V 5 bases and J 1 base, with 11 bases left between them. Germline CDR1 is SEHNR and CDR2 is FQNEAQ (reference sequence).

This clonotype turned up a few times. The chain recombines TRBV6-5 with TRBJ2-3; unclear D gene. The V gene's germline CDR1 is MNHEY and CDR2 SVGAGI. V lost 7 bases and J lost 3, with 8 bases in between. The CDR3 totals 12 residues. The CDR3 protein is CASTSSTDTQYF. The CDR3, as DNA: TGTGCCAGCACTTCGTCAACAGATACGCAGTATTTT.

The gene calls are TRBV7-8 and TRBJ2-3, with TRBD2 as a possible D gene (6 bases). The CDR3 has 17 residues. V was cut by 5 bases and J by 2 bases, with 20 bases left in between. CDR1 and CDR2 (germline): SGHVS, FQNEAQ. This CDR3 reads CASSAQGTGFVTDTQYF. The CDR3 DNA follows: TGTGCCAGCAGCGCCCAAGGGACTGGCTTCGTCACAGATACGCAGTATTTT.

Only one count was recorded for this clonotype. The genes are TRBV14 and TRBJ2-7; D may match TRBD1 or TRBD2 (5 bases each). V was shortened by 0 bases and J by 6 bases, with 12 bases between the two germline ends. Germline lookup yields CDR1 SGHDN and CDR2 FVKESK. The CDR3 spans 14 residues. CDR3 nucleotide sequence: TGTGCCAGCAGCCAAGAGATCTGGGGGTCCGAGCAGTACTTC. Translation gives CASSQEIWGSEQYF.

This clonotype came up many times. This chain uses TRBV29-1 with TRBJ2-1; D gene unclear. This CDR3 region has 15 residues. Trimming left V 0 bases short and J 0 bases short, with 9 bases between. The V gene's germline CDR1 is SQVTM and CDR2 ANQGSEA. The CDR3 sequence is CSVEDGNSSYNEQFF. DNA for the CDR3: TGCAGCGTTGAAGATGGGAATAGCTCCTACAATGAGCAGTTCTTC.

This clonotype has a handful of counts. V and J are TRBV11-2 and TRBJ2-3; TRBD2 is a possible D gene (7 bases). Germline V gene lookup returns CDR1 SGHAT and CDR2 FQNNGV. The CDR3 totals 17 residues. Trimming stripped 8 bases from V and 3 bases from J, with 24 bases between. In nucleotides, the CDR3 is TGTGCCAGCTTGGGGGGGCGTCGACCCACCGCTACAGATACGCAGTATTTT. It encodes CASLGGRRPTATDTQYF.

The rearrangement uses TRBV11-3 and TRBJ2-2, with a possible D match to TRBD1 (6 bases). V was pared by 5 bases and J by 0 bases, with 13 bases between. This CDR3 contains 16 residues. Germline V CDR1 and CDR2: SGHNT, YENEEA. The CDR3 coding sequence is TGTGCCAGCAGCGGTCAGGACAGCGCGAACACCGGGGAGCTGTTTTTT. Amino acid sequence: CASSGQDSANTGELFF.

This clonotype has only a few counts. This sequence joins TRBV12-3 or TRBV12-4 and TRBJ2-7; a possible D gene is TRBD2 (5 bases). This CDR3 is 11 amino acids long. V was trimmed by 10 bases and J by 5 bases, leaving 12 bases between them. CDR3 in amino acids: CATRVGDEQYF. The CDR3 nucleotides are TGTGCCACCCGCGTGGGAGACGAGCAGTACTTC.

This clonotype was seen many times. The chain recombines TRBV3-1 with TRBJ2-1; D is perhaps TRBD2 (6 bases). The CDR3 has 19 residues. The germline CDR1 and CDR2 sequences are LGHDT and YNNKEL (reference sequence). V shed 0 bases and J shed 0 bases, with 18 bases lying between them. The DNA for the CDR3 is TGTGCCAGCAGCCAAGATCCGTTCACGGGAGACCTCTCCTACAATGAGCAGTTCTTC. Encoded protein: CASSQDPFTGDLSYNEQFF.

This clonotype was detected a few times. The genes are TRBV20-1 and TRBJ1-5; D gene ambiguous. The CDR3 covers 13 residues. Looked up from germline, CDR1 is DFQATT and CDR2 is SNEGSKA (reference sequence). Trimming took off 3 bases at V and 5 bases at J, with 11 bases between the two ends. The CDR3 nucleotides are TGCAGTGCTAGGGCAAGGGTCGATCAGCCCCAGCATTTT. This gives the protein CSARARVDQPQHF.

The chain couples TRBV30 to TRBJ2-2, with TRBD1 identical over 8 bases. The CDR3 sequence is 15 residues long. The V gene's germline CDR1 is GTSNPN and CDR2 SVGIG (reference sequence). The J segment lost 5 bases and the V segment lost 3 bases, leaving 8 bases of the junction unmatched. For the CDR3, the DNA is TGTGCCTGGAGCGGAAGACAGGGGACGACCGGGGAGCTGTTTTTT. Translation: CAWSGRQGTTGELFF.

This sequence joins TRBV5-1 and TRBJ2-7; 7 bases are shared with TRBD1. V lost 5 bases, J lost 6 bases, and 11 bases stayed unmatched. CDR1 SGHRS and CDR2 YFSETQ come from the germline V gene. The CDR3 is 14 amino acids. The chain's CDR3 is CASSTGTVPPEQYF. In DNA, the CDR3 is TGCGCCAGCAGTACCGGGACAGTTCCCCCCGAGCAGTACTTC.

The V gene is TRBV6-1, the J gene TRBJ2-1, with 15 nucleotides matching TRBD2. Germline lookup yields CDR1 MNHNS and CDR2 SASEGT. CDR3 length: 15 amino acids. With V trimmed by 7 bases and J by 9 bases, 7 bases remained unmatched. The CDR3 here is CASTTGLAGGTEQFF. For the CDR3, the DNA is TGTGCCAGCACCACGGGACTAGCGGGAGGTACTGAGCAGTTCTTC.

The chain uses TRBV12-3 or TRBV12-4 and TRBJ2-1, with D possibly being TRBD2 (6 bases). Trimming left V 4 bases short and J 9 bases short, with 13 bases between. The CDR3 has 13 residues. The CDR3, as DNA: TGTGCCAGCAGTTCGAGGAGGGCCGGTGAGCAGTTCTTC. Amino acid sequence: CASSSRRAGEQFF.

This clonotype came up a few times. The chain has TRBV6-5 and TRBJ2-7; TRBD2 agrees at 16 bases. Germline V CDR1 and CDR2: MNHEY, SVGAGI. This CDR3 comprises 17 residues. V lost 2 bases to trimming and J lost 5 bases; unmatched junction nucleotides: 6. CDR3 DNA: TGTGCCAGCAGTTACGGGACTAGCGGGAGGGCCATGAACGAGCAGTACTTC. This gives the protein CASSYGTSGRAMNEQYF.

The chain has TRBV4-2 and TRBJ2-1, with 7 bases aligning to TRBD2. Trimming at V came to 3 bases and at J to 7 bases, leaving 12 bases not matched to a gene. Germline loops: CDR1 LGHNA, CDR2 YNFKEQ. The CDR3 extends over 16 amino acids. CDR3 region: CASSHSGLRRGNEQFF. CDR3 in DNA: TGTGCCAGCAGCCACTCGGGACTTCGGCGGGGGAATGAGCAGTTCTTC.

The chain uses TRBV15 and TRBJ2-3, with 7 bases matching TRBD2. The ends lost 9 bases at V and 9 bases at J; junction bases unmatched: 15. The CDR3 is 14 residues long. Germline V gene data show CDR1 as LNHNV and CDR2 as YYDKDF (reference sequence). The CDR3 sequence is CATSSGIPRRTQYF. The CDR3 DNA follows: TGTGCCACATCTAGCGGCATCCCGCGGAGAACGCAGTATTTT.

This clonotype was found once. The chain employs TRBV7-9 and TRBJ2-7; 8 bases align to TRBD1. CDR3 length: 14 residues. Germline V lookup: CDR1 SEHNR, CDR2 FQNEAQ (reference sequence). Trimming cost V 4 bases and J 5 bases; bases outside gene matches: 7. The CDR3 DNA is TGTGCCAGCAGCTGGGGACAGGCTACTGACGAGCAGTACTTC. Protein: CASSWGQATDEQYF.

This clonotype was picked up many times. V usage is TRBV11-2 and J usage is TRBJ2-3; TRBD2 agrees at 12 bases. In germline, CDR1 is SGHAT, CDR2 FQNNGV. The CDR3 runs 18 residues. Losses at the gene ends were 2 bases for V and 3 bases for J; bases not matched to a gene: 9. The CDR3 sequence: CASSLFSSGRAWTDTQYF. The CDR3 region has the DNA TGTGCCAGCAGCTTATTTTCTAGCGGGAGGGCCTGGACAGATACGCAGTATTTT.

The table lists this clonotype with a few counts. The rearrangement joins TRBV5-1 to TRBJ2-7; tentatively, D is TRBD2 (7 bases). Trimming removed 7 bases from V and 2 bases from J, with 10 bases in between. Germline CDR1 reads SGHRS; CDR2 reads YFSETQ. The CDR3 sequence is 12 residues long. The CDR3 region has the DNA TGCGCCAGCGGGGGGGCCACCTACGAGCAGTACTTC. It translates to CASGGATYEQYF. The full variable domain, completed using reference TRBV5-1 and TRBJ2-7, is KAGVTQTPRYLIKTRGQQVTLSCSPISGHRSVSWYQQTPGQGLQFLFEYFSETQRNKGNFPGRFSGRQFSNSRSEMNVSTLELGDSALYLCASGGATYEQYFGPGTRLTVT.

In this sample, this clonotype turned up a few times. As DNA, the CDR3 is TGTGCCACCAGTGGCGTCACCGGGGAGCTGTTTTTT. Translating gives CATSGVTGELFF. The rearrangement links TRBV24-1 to TRBJ2-2; D gene unclear. CDR1 is KGHDR, CDR2 SFDVKD, per germline. V was shortened by 5 bases and J by 4 bases, with 4 bases between the two germline ends. The CDR3 runs to 12 residues.

The CDR3 DNA sequence: TGCAGCGTGGGCAGGTCCTACGAGCAGTACTTC. The encoded protein is CSVGRSYEQYF. The rearrangement uses TRBV29-1 and TRBJ2-7; D ambiguous. The CDR3 runs 11 residues. Trimming left V 6 bases short and J 1 base short, with 7 bases between. The germline CDR1 and CDR2 sequences are SQVTM and ANQGSEA.

The V call is TRBV5-4, the J call TRBJ1-1; 7 nucleotides match TRBD1. Germline V gene sequence: CDR1 SGHNT, CDR2 YYREEE (reference sequence). The length of the CDR3 is 15 residues. V shed 3 bases, J shed 5 bases, and the junction held 10 bases outside the gene matches. This chain's CDR3 is CASSWTGGGVTEAFF. In nucleotides, the CDR3 is TGTGCCAGCAGCTGGACAGGCGGAGGGGTAACTGAAGCTTTCTTT.

This chain connects TRBV7-3 to TRBJ2-1; D call uncertain. V lost 0 bases and J lost 5, with 8 bases in between. Germline values: CDR1 SGHTA, CDR2 FQGTGA. The CDR3 is 14 amino acids. The CDR3, as DNA: TGTGCCAGCAGCTTAACCAACCGGGACAATGAGCAGTTCTTC. Its protein is CASSLTNRDNEQFF.

This clonotype appeared a few times. V gene TRBV5-1 combines with J gene TRBJ1-2, with 9 nucleotides matching TRBD1. Germline CDR1 is SGHRS and CDR2 is YFSETQ. The CDR3 covers 16 residues. After removal of 5 bases from V and 3 bases from J, the junction contained 11 bases not matched to a gene. The CDR3 coding sequence is TGCGCCAGCAGGTTCTTCGACAGGGGGAGAGACTATGGCTACACCTTC. This codes for CASRFFDRGRDYGYTF.